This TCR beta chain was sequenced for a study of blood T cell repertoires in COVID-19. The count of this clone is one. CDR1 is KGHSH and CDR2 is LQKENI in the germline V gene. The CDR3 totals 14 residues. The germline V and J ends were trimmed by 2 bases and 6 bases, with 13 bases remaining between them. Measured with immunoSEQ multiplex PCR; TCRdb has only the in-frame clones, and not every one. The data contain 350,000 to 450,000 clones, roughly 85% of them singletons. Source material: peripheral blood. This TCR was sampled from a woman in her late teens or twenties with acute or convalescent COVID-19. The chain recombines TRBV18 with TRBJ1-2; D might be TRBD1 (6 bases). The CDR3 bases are TGTGCCAGCTCACCAGCCAGGACAGAGAATGGCTACACCTTC. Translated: CASSPARTENGYTF.